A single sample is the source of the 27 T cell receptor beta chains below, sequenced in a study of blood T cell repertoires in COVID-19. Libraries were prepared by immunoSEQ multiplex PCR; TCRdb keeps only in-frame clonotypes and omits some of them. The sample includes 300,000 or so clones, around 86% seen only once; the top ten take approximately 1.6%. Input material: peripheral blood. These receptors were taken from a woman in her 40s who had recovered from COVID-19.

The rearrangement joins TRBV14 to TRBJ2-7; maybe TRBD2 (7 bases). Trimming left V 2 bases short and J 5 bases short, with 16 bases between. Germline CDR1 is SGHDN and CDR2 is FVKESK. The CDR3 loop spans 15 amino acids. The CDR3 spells CASSQLGGGFHEQYF. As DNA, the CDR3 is TGTGCCAGCAGCCAACTGGGGGGGGGCTTCCACGAGCAGTACTTC.

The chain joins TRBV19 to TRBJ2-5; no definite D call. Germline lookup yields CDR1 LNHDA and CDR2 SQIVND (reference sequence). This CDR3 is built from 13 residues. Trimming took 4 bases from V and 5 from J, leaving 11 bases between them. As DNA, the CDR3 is TGTGCCAGTAGTACCCTGGCCTTGGAGACCCAGTACTTC. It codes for CASSTLALETQYF.

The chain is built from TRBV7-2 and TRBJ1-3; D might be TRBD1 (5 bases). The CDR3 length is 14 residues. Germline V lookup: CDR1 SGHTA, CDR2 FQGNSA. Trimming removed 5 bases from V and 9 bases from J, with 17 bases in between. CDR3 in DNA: TGTGCCAGCAGCGCCCGGGGGGGAGTCGGCACCATATATTTT. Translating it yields CASSARGGVGTIYF.

The CDR3: CAISGPWEGGTSASGNTIYF. The CDR3 coding sequence is TGTGCCATCAGTGGCCCTTGGGAGGGAGGTACAAGTGCCTCTGGAAACACCATATATTTT. The V gene is TRBV10-3, the J gene TRBJ1-3; D call uncertain. Trimming removed 4 bases from V and 0 bases from J, with 25 bases in between. Germline CDR1 reads ENHRY; CDR2 reads SYGVKD. The CDR3 consists of 20 residues.

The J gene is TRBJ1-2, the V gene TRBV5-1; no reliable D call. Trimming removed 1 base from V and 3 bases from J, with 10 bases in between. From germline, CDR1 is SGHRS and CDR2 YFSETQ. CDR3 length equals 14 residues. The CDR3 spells CASSLSAVHYGYTF. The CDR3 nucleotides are TGCGCCAGCAGCTTGTCGGCGGTCCACTATGGCTACACCTTC. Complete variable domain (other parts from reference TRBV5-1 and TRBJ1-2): KAGVTQTPRYLIKTRGQQVTLSCSPISGHRSVSWYQQTPGQGLQFLFEYFSETQRNKGNFPGRFSGRQFSNSRSEMNVSTLELGDSALYLCASSLSAVHYGYTFGSGTRLTVV.

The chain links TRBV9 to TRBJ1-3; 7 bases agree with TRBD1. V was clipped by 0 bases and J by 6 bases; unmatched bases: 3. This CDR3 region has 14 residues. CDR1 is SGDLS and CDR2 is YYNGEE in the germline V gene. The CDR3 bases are TGTGCCAGCAGCGTAGCAGGGGGGTTAAACACCATATATTTT. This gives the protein CASSVAGGLNTIYF.

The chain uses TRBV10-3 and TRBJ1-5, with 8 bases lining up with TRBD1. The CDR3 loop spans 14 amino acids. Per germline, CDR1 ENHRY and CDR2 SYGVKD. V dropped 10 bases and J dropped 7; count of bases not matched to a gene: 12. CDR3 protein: CASQAPGTGQPQHF. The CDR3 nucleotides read TGTGCCAGCCAAGCGCCAGGGACAGGCCAGCCCCAGCATTTT.

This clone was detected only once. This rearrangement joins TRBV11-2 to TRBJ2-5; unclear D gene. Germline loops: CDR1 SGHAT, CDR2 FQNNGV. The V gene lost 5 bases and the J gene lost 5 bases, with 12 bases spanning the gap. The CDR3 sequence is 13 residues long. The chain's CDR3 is CASSPKRVETQYF. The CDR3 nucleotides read TGTGCCAGCAGCCCGAAACGGGTGGAGACCCAGTACTTC.

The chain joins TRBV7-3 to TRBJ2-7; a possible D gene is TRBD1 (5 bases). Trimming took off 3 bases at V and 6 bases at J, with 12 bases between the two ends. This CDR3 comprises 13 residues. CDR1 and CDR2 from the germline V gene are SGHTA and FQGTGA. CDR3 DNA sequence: TGTGCCAGCAGCTTCACCAGGGATGGCGAGCAGTACTTC. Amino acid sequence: CASSFTRDGEQYF.

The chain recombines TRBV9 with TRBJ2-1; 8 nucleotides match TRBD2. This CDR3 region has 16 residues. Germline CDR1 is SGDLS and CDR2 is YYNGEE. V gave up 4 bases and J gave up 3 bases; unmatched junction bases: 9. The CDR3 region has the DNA TGTGCCAGCAGCTTAACGGGGGGGACTTTCTACAATGAGCAGTTCTTC. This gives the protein CASSLTGGTFYNEQFF.

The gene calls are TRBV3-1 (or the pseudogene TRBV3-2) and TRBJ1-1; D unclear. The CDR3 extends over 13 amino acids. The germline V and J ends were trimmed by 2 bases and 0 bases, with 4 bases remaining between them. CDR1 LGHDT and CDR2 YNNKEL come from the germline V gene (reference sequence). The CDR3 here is CASSQQMNTEAFF. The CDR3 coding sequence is TGTGCCAGCAGCCAACAGATGAACACTGAAGCTTTCTTT.

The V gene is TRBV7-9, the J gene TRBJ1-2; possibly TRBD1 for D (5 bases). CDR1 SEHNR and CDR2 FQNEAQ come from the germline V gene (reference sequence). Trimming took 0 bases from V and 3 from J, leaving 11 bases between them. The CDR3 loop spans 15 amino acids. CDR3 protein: CASSLAGGVDYGYTF. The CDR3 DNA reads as TGTGCCAGCAGCTTAGCAGGAGGGGTGGACTATGGCTACACCTTC.

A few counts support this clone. The CDR3: CASSWDRDRGGGSGNTIYF. CDR3 bases: TGTGCCAGCAGCTGGGACCGGGACAGGGGAGGGGGGTCTGGAAACACCATATATTTT. The chain has TRBV7-8 and TRBJ1-3; 10 bases fit TRBD1. CDR1 is SGHVS, CDR2 FQNEAQ, per germline. The CDR3 sequence is 19 residues long. The V segment lost 4 bases and the J segment 1 base; nucleotides outside the gene matches: 13. The whole variable domain, filled in from reference TRBV7-8 and TRBJ1-3, reads GAGVSQSPRYKVAKRGQDVALRCDPISGHVSLFWYQQALGQGPEFLTYFQNEAQLDKSGLPSDRFFAERPEGSVSTLKIQRTQQEDSAVYLCASSWDRDRGGGSGNTIYFGEGSWLTVV.

For the CDR3, the DNA is TGTGCCAGCAGTGCGAATTCACCCCTCCACTTT. Its translation is CASSANSPLHF. The chain employs TRBV2 and TRBJ1-6; D call uncertain. The length of the CDR3 is 11 residues. Germline CDR1 reads SNHLY; CDR2 reads FYNNEI. Deletions cut 4 bases from V and 7 bases from J, with 2 bases between. The full variable domain, its missing parts supplied by reference TRBV2 and TRBJ1-6, is EPEVTQTPSHQVTQMGQEVILRCVPISNHLYFYWYRQILGQKVEFLVSFYNNEISEKSEIFDDQFSVERPDGSNFTLKIRSTKLEDSAMYFCASSANSPLHFGNGTRLTVT.

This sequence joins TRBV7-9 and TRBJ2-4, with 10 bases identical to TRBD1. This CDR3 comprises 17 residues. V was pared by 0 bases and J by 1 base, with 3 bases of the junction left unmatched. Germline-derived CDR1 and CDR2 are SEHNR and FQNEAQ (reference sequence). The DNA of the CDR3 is TGTGCCAGCAGCTTAGCCCTGGGACAGGGGGCCAAAAACATTCAGTACTTC. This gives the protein CASSLALGQGAKNIQYF.

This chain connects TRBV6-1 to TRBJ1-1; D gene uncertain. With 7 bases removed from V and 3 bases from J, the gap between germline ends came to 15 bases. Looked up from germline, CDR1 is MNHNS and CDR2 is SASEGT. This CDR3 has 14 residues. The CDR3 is CASIFAGVDTEAFF. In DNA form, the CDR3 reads TGTGCCAGCATTTTCGCGGGAGTGGACACTGAAGCTTTCTTT.

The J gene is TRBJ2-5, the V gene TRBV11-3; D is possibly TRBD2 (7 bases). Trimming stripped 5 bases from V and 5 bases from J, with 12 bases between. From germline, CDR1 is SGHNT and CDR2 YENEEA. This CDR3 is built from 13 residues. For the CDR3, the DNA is TGTGCCAGCAGCCGAGGGGGGGGCGAGACCCAGTACTTC. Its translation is CASSRGGGETQYF.

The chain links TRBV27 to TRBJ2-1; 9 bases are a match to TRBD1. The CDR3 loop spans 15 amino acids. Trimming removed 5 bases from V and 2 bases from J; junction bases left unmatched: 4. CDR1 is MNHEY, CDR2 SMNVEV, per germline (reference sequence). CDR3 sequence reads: CASSPGTGTYNEQFF. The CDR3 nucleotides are TGTGCCAGCAGTCCCGGGACAGGGACCTACAATGAGCAGTTCTTC.

CDR3 DNA sequence: TGTGCCAGCAGCCTGACTGGGGCGGGGGGCGGCGAGCAGTACTTC. Translation gives CASSLTGAGGGEQYF. This chain uses TRBV7-2 with TRBJ2-7, with 8 bases identical to TRBD2. This CDR3 contains 15 residues. Germline CDR1 reads SGHTA; CDR2 reads FQGNSA. The J segment lost 6 bases and the V segment lost 5 bases, leaving 12 bases of the junction unmatched.

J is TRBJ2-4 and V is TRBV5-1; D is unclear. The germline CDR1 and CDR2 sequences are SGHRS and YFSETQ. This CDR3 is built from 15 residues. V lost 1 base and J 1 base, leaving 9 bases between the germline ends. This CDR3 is CASSLQPGAKNIQYF. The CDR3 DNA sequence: TGCGCCAGCAGCTTGCAGCCCGGGGCCAAAAACATTCAGTACTTC.

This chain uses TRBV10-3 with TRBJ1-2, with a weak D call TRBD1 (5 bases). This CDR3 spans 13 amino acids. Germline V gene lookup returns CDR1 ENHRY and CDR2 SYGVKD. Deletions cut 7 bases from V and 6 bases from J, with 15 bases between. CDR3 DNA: TGTGCCATCACACCGCGGCAGGGCGATGGCTACACCTTC. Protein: CAITPRQGDGYTF.

The CDR3 DNA is TGCAGCGTTCTGAACAGGGATACGACTGGGGCCAACGTCCTGACTTTC. Residues: CSVLNRDTTGANVLTF. J is TRBJ2-6 and V is TRBV29-1, with a possible D match to TRBD1 (6 bases). This CDR3 comprises 16 residues. The germline V gene has CDR1 SQVTM and CDR2 ANQGSEA. V lost 5 bases to trimming and J lost 2 bases, with 16 bases between them.

CDR3 nucleotide sequence: TGTGCCAGCTCACTCCACAGTGCTCCCGACCTCTCGAACACTGAAGCTTTCTTT. It specifies CASSLHSAPDLSNTEAFF. The chain has TRBV18 and TRBJ1-1; D is unclear. The CDR3 sequence is 18 residues long. The V gene's germline CDR1 is KGHSH and CDR2 LQKENI. Between the trimmed V and J ends, which lost 4 bases and 1 base, there was a span of 22 bases.

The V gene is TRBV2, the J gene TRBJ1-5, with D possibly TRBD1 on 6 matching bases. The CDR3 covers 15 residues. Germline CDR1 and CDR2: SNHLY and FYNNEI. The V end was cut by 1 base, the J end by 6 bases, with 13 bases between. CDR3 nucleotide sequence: TGTGCCAGCAGTGAAGGAGTAGGGGGTAGTCAGCCCCAGCATTTT. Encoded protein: CASSEGVGGSQPQHF.

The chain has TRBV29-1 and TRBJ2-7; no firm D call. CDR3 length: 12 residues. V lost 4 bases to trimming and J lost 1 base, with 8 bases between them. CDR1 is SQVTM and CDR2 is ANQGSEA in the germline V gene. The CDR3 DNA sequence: TGCAGCGTTGCGTCCGTTTCCTACGAGCAGTACTTC. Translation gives CSVASVSYEQYF.

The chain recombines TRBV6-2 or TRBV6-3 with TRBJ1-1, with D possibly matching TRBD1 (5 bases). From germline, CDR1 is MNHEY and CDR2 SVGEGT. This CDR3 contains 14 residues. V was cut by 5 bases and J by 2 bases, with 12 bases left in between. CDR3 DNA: TGTGCCAGCAGTACGAGCGGGGGTAACACTGAAGCTTTCTTT. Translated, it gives CASSTSGGNTEAFF.

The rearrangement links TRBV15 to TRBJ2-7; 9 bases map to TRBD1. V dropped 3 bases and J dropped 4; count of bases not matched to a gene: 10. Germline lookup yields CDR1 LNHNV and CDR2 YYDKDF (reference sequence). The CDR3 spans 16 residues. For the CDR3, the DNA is TGTGCCACCAGCAGGTTGGGGACAGGGAATAGGTACGAGCAGTACTTC. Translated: CATSRLGTGNRYEQYF.